These 25 T cell receptor beta chains originate from one sample sequenced in a study of cytomegalovirus exposure and HLA in healthy donors. Method: immunoSEQ multiplex PCR; TCRdb's copy keeps in-frame clones and lacks some. The repertoire has roughly 140,000 clones, 85% to 90% of them found once; the top ten carry around 3.2%. Source material: PBMCs. The receptor set was obtained from a woman aged 18-30 years in good health and CMV-seropositive.

This chain joins TRBV5-1 and TRBJ1-1, with D perhaps matching TRBD1 (5 bases). Germline CDR1 and CDR2: SGHRS and YFSETQ. Trimming took off 3 bases at V and 6 bases at J, with 9 bases between the two ends. The CDR3 extends over 12 amino acids. The CDR3 reads CASSSWGAEAFF. The CDR3 DNA reads as TGCGCCAGCAGCTCCTGGGGGGCTGAAGCTTTCTTT.

The rearrangement joins TRBV7-3 to TRBJ2-5; maybe TRBD2 (6 bases). CDR1 and CDR2 from the germline V gene are SGHTA and FQGTGA. The V end lost 2 bases, the J end lost 0 bases, and 22 bases lay between the germline ends. The CDR3 consists of 19 residues. Written as DNA, the CDR3 is TGTGCCAGCAGCTTAGCGGGGCCAGGGAAAGATTGGTACCAAGAGACCCAGTACTTC. This gives the protein CASSLAGPGKDWYQETQYF.

The chain links TRBV9 to TRBJ2-3; 13 bases are a match to TRBD2. The CDR3 spans 16 residues. Germline trimming cut 3 bases from V and 7 bases from J; bases unmatched to any gene: 8. The germline gives CDR1 SGDLS, CDR2 YYNGEE. In DNA form, the CDR3 reads TGTGCCAGCAGCGGAGGCACTAGCGGGAGGGGGAATACGCAGTATTTT. Protein product: CASSGGTSGRGNTQYF.

This sequence joins TRBV28 and TRBJ2-7; 9 nucleotides align to TRBD1. Germline lookup yields CDR1 MDHEN and CDR2 SYDVKM. The CDR3 has 14 residues. The V and J ends lost 4 bases and 3 bases, in that order; junction bases with no gene match: 4. This CDR3 reads CASSWPGQGYEQYF. The DNA for the CDR3 is TGTGCCAGCAGTTGGCCGGGACAGGGCTACGAGCAGTACTTC.

This chain uses TRBV29-1 with TRBJ2-5; 7 bases are a match to TRBD2. The CDR3 has 13 amino acids. Germline assignment: CDR1 SQVTM and CDR2 ANQGSEA. Trimming removed 4 bases from V and 7 bases from J; junction bases left unmatched: 9. The CDR3 spells CSVVAGVGVTQYF. In DNA form, the CDR3 reads TGCAGCGTTGTTGCGGGGGTGGGGGTGACCCAGTACTTC.

The chain carries TRBV7-3 and TRBJ2-3; possibly TRBD2 for D (5 bases). V was pared by 1 base and J by 1 base, with 6 bases between. The germline CDR1 and CDR2 sequences are SGHTA and FQGTGA. There are 14 residues in the CDR3. Here the CDR3 reads CASSLNSGTDTQYF. In DNA, the CDR3 is TGTGCCAGCAGCTTAAATAGCGGCACAGATACGCAGTATTTT.

J is TRBJ2-7 and V is TRBV19; 9 nucleotides match TRBD2. This CDR3 has 16 residues. Germline V lookup: CDR1 LNHDA, CDR2 SQIVND (reference sequence). Trimming cost V 0 bases and J 1 base; bases outside gene matches: 4. Here the CDR3 reads CASSIELAGFSYEQYF. The CDR3 region has the DNA TGTGCCAGTAGTATAGAACTAGCGGGTTTTTCCTACGAGCAGTACTTC.

V is TRBV6-1 and J is TRBJ2-7; D is perhaps TRBD1 (5 bases). The V gene's germline CDR1 is MNHNS and CDR2 SASEGT. This CDR3 is built from 14 residues. The ends were cut back, 6 bases at V and 3 bases at J, with 15 bases in the middle. The CDR3, as DNA: TGTGCCAGCAGGGGAATTGGGGCCTTCTACGAGCAGTACTTC. Translated: CASRGIGAFYEQYF.

V gene TRBV30 combines with J gene TRBJ2-1, with 7 bases fitting TRBD1. Trimming cost V 5 bases and J 4 bases; bases outside gene matches: 8. The CDR3 is 14 amino acids. Germline V gene lookup returns CDR1 GTSNPN and CDR2 SVGIG (reference sequence). The CDR3 DNA reads TGTGCCTGGGGGGCCGGACAGGTATACAATGAGCAGTTCTTC. Protein: CAWGAGQVYNEQFF.

The chain recombines TRBV7-2 with TRBJ1-4; no definite D call. This CDR3 comprises 15 residues. Germline V gives CDR1 SGHTA, CDR2 FQGNSA. V was cut by 3 bases and J by 0 bases, with 8 bases left in between. CDR3 coding DNA: TGTGCCAGCAGCTTTGAGCTTGCAACTAATGAAAAACTGTTTTTT. Translated, it gives CASSFELATNEKLFF.

This clone is categorized as medium-sized. Other nucleotide sequences from this sample produce the same CDR3. This sequence joins TRBV10-1 and TRBJ2-2; tentative D call: TRBD1 (5 bases). V shed 3 bases and J shed 5 bases, with 7 bases lying between them. The CDR3 has 13 residues. The germline V gene has CDR1 WNHNN and CDR2 SYGVQD (reference sequence). The chain's CDR3 is CASSDRDTGELFF. The CDR3 region has the DNA TGCGCCAGCAGTGACAGGGATACCGGGGAGCTGTTTTTT.

The rearrangement links TRBV30 to TRBJ2-1; possible D gene TRBD2, 6 bases. Germline V CDR1 and CDR2: GTSNPN, SVGIG (reference sequence). The CDR3 runs to 13 residues. V gave up 5 bases and J gave up 6 bases, with 14 bases separating them. CDR3 sequence: CAWERLAINEQFF. The CDR3, as DNA: TGTGCCTGGGAGAGGCTAGCGATCAATGAGCAGTTCTTC.

The CDR3 sequence: CASSSGLAGSGYEQYF. CDR3 nucleotides: TGCGCCAGCAGCTCCGGACTAGCGGGATCTGGCTACGAGCAGTACTTC. The chain combines TRBV5-1 with TRBJ2-7; 12 nucleotides match TRBD2. Unmatched junction bases numbered 7, after V lost 3 bases and J lost 3 bases. CDR1 and CDR2 from the germline V gene are SGHRS and YFSETQ. CDR3 length: 16 residues.

This chain uses TRBV4-2 with TRBJ2-1; 10 positions match TRBD1. The CDR3 spans 17 residues. After removal of 3 bases from V and 6 bases from J, the junction contained 11 bases not matched to a gene. The germline CDR1 and CDR2 sequences are LGHNA and YNFKEQ. CDR3 protein: CASSQELTGGGGNEQFF. CDR3 in DNA: TGTGCCAGCAGCCAGGAATTGACAGGGGGCGGTGGCAATGAGCAGTTCTTC.

This chain links TRBV14 with TRBJ2-7; tentatively, D is TRBD1 (6 bases). The ends were cut back, 0 bases at V and 0 bases at J, with 12 bases in the middle. Germline CDR1 is SGHDN and CDR2 is FVKESK. CDR3 length equals 16 residues. CDR3 nucleotide sequence: TGTGCCAGCAGCCAAGATTGGGGGCCGAACTCCTACGAGCAGTACTTC. As protein: CASSQDWGPNSYEQYF.

The chain has TRBV13 and TRBJ2-3; 11 nucleotides align to TRBD2. The V gene end was trimmed by 5 bases and the J gene end by 5 bases; junction bases not matched to a gene: 6. Germline assignment: CDR1 PRHDT and CDR2 FYEKMQ (reference sequence). The CDR3 extends over 15 amino acids. CDR3 DNA sequence: TGTGCCAGCAGCGCCGGGACTAGCGGCTTAGATACGCAGTATTTT. The encoded protein is CASSAGTSGLDTQYF.

This chain joins TRBV23-1 and TRBJ2-1; TRBD2 might be the D (6 bases). TRBV23-1 is an open reading frame whose function is uncertain. The CDR3 length is 16 residues. V was trimmed by 3 bases and J by 0 bases, leaving 12 bases between them. CDR3 sequence reads: CASSHYSGLSYNEQFF. As DNA, the CDR3 is TGCGCCAGCAGTCACTATAGCGGACTCTCCTACAATGAGCAGTTCTTC.

V gene TRBV7-9 combines with J gene TRBJ2-5, with 8 bases that match TRBD2. Trimming at V came to 3 bases and at J to 2 bases, leaving 5 bases not matched to a gene. Germline CDR1 and CDR2: SEHNR and FQNEAQ (reference sequence). The CDR3 totals 15 residues. The CDR3 DNA is TGTGCCAGCAGCTTGTTAGCGGGGACGCAAGAGACCCAGTACTTC. Its translation is CASSLLAGTQETQYF.

The V gene is TRBV5-1, the J gene TRBJ2-1, with 7 nucleotides matching TRBD2. CDR1 and CDR2 (germline): SGHRS, YFSETQ. The CDR3 spans 15 residues. The trim removed 0 bases at V and 2 bases at J, leaving 2 bases unmatched. The CDR3 reads CASSLAGLAYNEQFF. Written as DNA, the CDR3 is TGCGCCAGCAGCTTGGCTGGACTAGCCTACAATGAGCAGTTCTTC.

The J gene is TRBJ2-5, the V gene TRBV11-3; 9 nucleotides agree with TRBD2. CDR1 is SGHNT, CDR2 YENEEA, per germline. J was trimmed by 4 bases and V by 2 bases; bases with no gene match: 5. This CDR3 comprises 15 residues. The CDR3 region is CASSLQLAGSETQYF. The CDR3 nucleotides read TGTGCCAGCAGCTTACAGCTAGCGGGATCAGAGACCCAGTACTTC.

J is TRBJ2-7 and V is TRBV4-3; 8 bases map to TRBD1. Per germline, CDR1 LGHNA and CDR2 YSLEER. V was clipped by 0 bases and J by 6 bases; unmatched bases: 4. The CDR3 totals 14 residues. Written as DNA, the CDR3 is TGCGCCAGCAGCCAAGACCAGGGGGCAGTCGAGCAGTACTTC. Translation gives CASSQDQGAVEQYF.

This chain links TRBV5-6 with TRBJ2-5; 9 bases align to TRBD2. The CDR3 totals 17 residues. V gave up 2 bases and J gave up 1 base; unmatched junction bases: 9. Germline CDR1 is SGHDT and CDR2 is YYEEEE. CDR3 residues: CASSFFSAGGPQETQYF. CDR3 in DNA: TGTGCCAGCAGCTTCTTTTCGGCGGGAGGGCCCCAAGAGACCCAGTACTTC.

As DNA, the CDR3 is TGTGCCAGCGAAGCTGGTCCGGGACACAAATACGAGCAGTACTTC. Protein product: CASEAGPGHKYEQYF. The rearrangement uses TRBV11-3 and TRBJ2-7; a possible D gene is TRBD1 (6 bases). Trimming pared 8 bases from V and 4 bases from J, leaving 21 bases between. CDR1 and CDR2 from the germline V gene are SGHNT and YENEEA. The CDR3 is made up of 15 amino acids. The whole variable domain, filled in from reference TRBV11-3 and TRBJ2-7, reads EAGVVQSPRYKIIEKKQPVAFWCNPISGHNTLYWYLQNLGQGPELLIRYENEEAVDDSQLPKDRFSAERLKGVDSTLKIQPAELGDSAVYLCASEAGPGHKYEQYFGPGTRLTVT.

The gene calls are TRBV10-3 and TRBJ2-7, with D perhaps TRBD1 (5 bases). The CDR3 runs to 14 residues. Germline CDR1 and CDR2: ENHRY and SYGVKD. Between the trimmed V and J ends, which lost 3 bases and 3 bases, there was a span of 12 bases. CDR3 in amino acids: CAISDARVVYEQYF. CDR3 in DNA: TGTGCCATCAGTGACGCCAGGGTGGTCTACGAGCAGTACTTC.

To note about this clone: At one boundary the junction diverges from the germline segment, which might be a read error. The V gene is TRBV7-9, the J gene TRBJ2-7, with 7 bases matching TRBD1. The CDR3 is made up of 14 amino acids. From germline, CDR1 is SEHNR and CDR2 FQNEAQ (reference sequence). CDR3 sequence (DNA): TGTGCCAGCAGCTCCGGACAGGACTCCTACGAGCAGTATTTC. Its translation: CASSSGQDSYEQYF.